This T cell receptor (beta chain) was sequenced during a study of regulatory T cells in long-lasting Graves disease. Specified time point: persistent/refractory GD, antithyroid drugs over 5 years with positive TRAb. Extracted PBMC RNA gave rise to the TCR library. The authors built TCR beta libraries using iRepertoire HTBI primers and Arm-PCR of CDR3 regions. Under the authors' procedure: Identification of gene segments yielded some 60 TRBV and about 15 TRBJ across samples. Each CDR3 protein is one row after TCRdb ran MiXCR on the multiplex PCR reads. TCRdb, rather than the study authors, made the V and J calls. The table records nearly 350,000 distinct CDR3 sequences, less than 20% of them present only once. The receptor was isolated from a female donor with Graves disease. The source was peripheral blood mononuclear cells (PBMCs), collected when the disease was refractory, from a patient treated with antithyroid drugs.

The CDR3 nucleotides are TGTGCCAGCAGCTTAGCGCGACTAGCGGAGGCAGGTTCCTACGAGCAGTACTTC. Translation gives CASSLARLAEAGSYEQYF. The chain employs TRBV11-2 and TRBJ2-7; 9 bases align to TRBD2. The CDR3 covers 18 residues. Per germline, CDR1 SGHAT and CDR2 FQNNGV. The J segment lost 1 base and the V segment lost 1 base, leaving 11 bases of the junction unmatched.